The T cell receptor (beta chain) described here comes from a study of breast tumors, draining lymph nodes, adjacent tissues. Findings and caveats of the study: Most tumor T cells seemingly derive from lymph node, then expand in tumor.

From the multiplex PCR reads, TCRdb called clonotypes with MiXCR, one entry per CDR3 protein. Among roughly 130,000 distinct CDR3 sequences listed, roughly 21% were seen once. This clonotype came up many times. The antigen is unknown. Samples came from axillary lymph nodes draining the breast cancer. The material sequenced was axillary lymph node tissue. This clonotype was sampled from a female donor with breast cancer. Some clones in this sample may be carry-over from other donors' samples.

DNA for the CDR3: TGTGCCAGCAGCTTATCTAGCGGGGGCTCAGCAGATACGCAGTATTTT. Translated, it gives CASSLSSGGSADTQYF. The chain combines TRBV7-3 with TRBJ2-3, with TRBD2 identical over 10 bases. Germline V CDR1 and CDR2: SGHTA, FQGTGA. There are 16 residues in the CDR3. V lost 2 bases and J lost 4; bases outside the gene matches: 6.